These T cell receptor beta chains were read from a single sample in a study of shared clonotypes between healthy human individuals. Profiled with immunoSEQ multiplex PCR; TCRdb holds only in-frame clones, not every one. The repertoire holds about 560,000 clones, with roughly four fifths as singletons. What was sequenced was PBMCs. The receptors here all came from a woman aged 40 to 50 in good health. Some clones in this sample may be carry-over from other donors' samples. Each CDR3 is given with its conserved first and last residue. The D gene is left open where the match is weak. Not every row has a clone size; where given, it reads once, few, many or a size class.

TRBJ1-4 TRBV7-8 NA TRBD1 CASRDRPGEKLFF TGTGCCAGCAGGGACAGGCCTGGCGAAAAACTGTTTTTT
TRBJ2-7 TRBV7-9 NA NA CASSLADFYEQYF TGTGCCAGCAGCTTAGCGGACTTTTACGAGCAGTACTTC
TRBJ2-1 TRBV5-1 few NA CASSLLGLGLYNEQFF TGCGCCAGCAGCTTATTGGGACTTGGGTTATACAATGAGCAGTTCTTC
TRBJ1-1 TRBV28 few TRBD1 CASRIDRGLLNTEAFF TGTGCCAGCAGAATCGACAGGGGGCTATTGAACACTGAAGCTTTCTTT
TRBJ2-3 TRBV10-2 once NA CASSEDSPRQYF TGCGCCAGCAGTGAGGACTCACCCCGTCAGTATTTT
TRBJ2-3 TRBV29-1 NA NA CSASTGHTDTQYF TGCAGCGCTTCGACAGGCCACACAGATACGCAGTATTTT
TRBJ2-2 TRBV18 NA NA CASSPARNQLFF TGTGCCAGCTCACCCGCAAGAAACCAGCTGTTTTTT
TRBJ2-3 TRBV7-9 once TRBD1 CASSFPTGGASDTQYF TGTGCCAGCAGCTTCCCGACAGGGGGCGCGTCAGATACGCAGTATTTT
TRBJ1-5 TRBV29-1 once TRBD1 CSVLLTGTGSTQPQHF TGCAGCGTCCTGTTGACCGGGACAGGGAGCACTCAGCCCCAGCATTTT
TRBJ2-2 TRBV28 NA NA CASSLRQHNGELFF TGTGCCAGCAGTCTGCGGCAGCATAACGGGGAGCTGTTTTTT
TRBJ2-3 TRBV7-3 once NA CASSLTLHTDTQYF TGTGCCAGCAGCTTAACCCTCCACACAGATACGCAGTATTTT
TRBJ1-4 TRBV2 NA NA CASSVGDEKLFF TGTGCCAGCAGTGTAGGCGACGAGAAACTGTTTTTT
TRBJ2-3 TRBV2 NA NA CASTGLSTDTQYF TGTGCCAGCACGGGACTGAGCACAGATACGCAGTATTTT
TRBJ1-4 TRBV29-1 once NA CSVEDRGLNEKLFF TGCAGCGTTGAAGATCGAGGGCTTAATGAAAAACTGTTTTTT
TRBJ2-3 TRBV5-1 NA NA CASRSGDTQYF TGCGCCAGCAGGTCCGGAGATACGCAGTATTTT
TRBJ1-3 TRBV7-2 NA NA CASSSRRISGNTIYF TGTGCCAGCAGCTCGCGGCGGATCTCTGGAAACACCATATATTTT
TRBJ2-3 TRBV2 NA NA CASSGNTDTQYF TGTGCCAGCAGTGGAAACACAGATACGCAGTATTTT
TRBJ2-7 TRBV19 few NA CASTQGLGIDEQYF TGTGCCAGTACTCAGGGCCTAGGGATTGACGAGCAGTACTTC
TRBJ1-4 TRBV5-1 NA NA CASSPRDTGNEKLFF TGCGCCAGCAGCCCCCGGGACACGGGTAATGAAAAACTGTTTTTT
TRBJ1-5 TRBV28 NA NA CASSPQGGDQPQHF TGTGCCAGCAGTCCCCAGGGTGGAGATCAGCCCCAGCATTTT
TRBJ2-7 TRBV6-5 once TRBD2 CASSRSGSLAEQYF TGTGCCAGCAGTCGTAGCGGGAGCTTAGCCGAGCAGTACTTC
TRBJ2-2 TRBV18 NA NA CASSTVNTGELFF TGTGCCAGCTCGACAGTAAACACCGGGGAGCTGTTTTTT
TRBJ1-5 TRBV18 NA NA CASSTREDQPQHF TGTGCCAGCTCAACCAGGGAAGATCAGCCCCAGCATTTT
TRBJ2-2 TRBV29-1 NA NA CSGGGVSAGELFF TGCAGCGGGGGCGGGGTTTCGGCCGGGGAGCTGTTTTTT
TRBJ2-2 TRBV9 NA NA CASSVGAVTGELFF TGTGCCAGCAGCGTAGGGGCGGTCACCGGGGAGCTGTTTTTT
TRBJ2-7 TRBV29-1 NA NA CSVELAGAAYEQYF TGCAGCGTTGAACTGGCAGGTGCAGCCTACGAGCAGTACTTC
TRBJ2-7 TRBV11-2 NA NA CASSEQGHLYEQYF TGTGCCAGCAGCGAACAGGGTCACCTCTACGAGCAGTACTTC
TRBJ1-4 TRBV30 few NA CAWSVLGEKLFF TGTGCCTGGAGTGTACTAGGGGAAAAACTGTTTTTT
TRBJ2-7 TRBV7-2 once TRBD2 CASSLLLAGDPHEQYF TGTGCCAGCAGCTTACTTCTAGCGGGAGATCCTCACGAGCAGTACTTC
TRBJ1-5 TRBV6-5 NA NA CASKRGGSNQPQHF TGTGCCAGCAAACGAGGGGGGAGCAATCAGCCCCAGCATTTT
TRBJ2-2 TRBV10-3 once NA CAISESGGEGTGELFF TGTGCCATCAGTGAGTCGGGTGGGGAAGGTACCGGGGAGCTGTTTTTT
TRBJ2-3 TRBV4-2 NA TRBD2 CASSQDRLAGGRLNTDTQYF TGTGCCAGCAGCCAAGATAGGTTAGCGGGAGGGAGACTTAACACAGATACGCAGTATTTT
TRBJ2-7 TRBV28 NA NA CASSTSGVRFGEQYF TGTGCCAGCAGCACCTCGGGGGTGAGGTTCGGAGAGCAGTACTTC